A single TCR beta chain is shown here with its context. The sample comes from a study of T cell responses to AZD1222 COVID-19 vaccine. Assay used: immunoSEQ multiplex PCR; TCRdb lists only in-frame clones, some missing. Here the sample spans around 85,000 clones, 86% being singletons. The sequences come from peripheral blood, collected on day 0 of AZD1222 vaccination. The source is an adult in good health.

As DNA, the CDR3 is TGTGCCACCAGTGACTACAGGGGTGGCTACACCTTC. It is translated as CATSDYRGGYTF. This chain uses TRBV24-1 with TRBJ1-2; TRBD1 agrees at 7 bases. Losses at the gene ends were 4 bases for V and 7 bases for J; bases not matched to a gene: 2. Germline CDR1 and CDR2: KGHDR and SFDVKD. The CDR3 runs to 12 residues.